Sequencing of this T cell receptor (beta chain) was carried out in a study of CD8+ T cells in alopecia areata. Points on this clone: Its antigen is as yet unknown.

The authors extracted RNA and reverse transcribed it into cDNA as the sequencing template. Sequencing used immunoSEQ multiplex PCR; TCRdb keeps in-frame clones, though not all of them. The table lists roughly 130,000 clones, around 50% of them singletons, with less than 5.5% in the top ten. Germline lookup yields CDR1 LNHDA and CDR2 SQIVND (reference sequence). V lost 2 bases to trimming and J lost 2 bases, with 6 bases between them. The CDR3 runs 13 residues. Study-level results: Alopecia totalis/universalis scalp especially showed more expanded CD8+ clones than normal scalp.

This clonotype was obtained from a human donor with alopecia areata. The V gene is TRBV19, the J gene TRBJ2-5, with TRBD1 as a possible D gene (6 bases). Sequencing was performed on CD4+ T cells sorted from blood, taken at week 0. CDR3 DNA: TGTGCCAGTAGTATAACAGGGCAAGAGACCCAGTACTTC. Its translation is CASSITGQETQYF.